This TCR beta chain was sequenced for a study of T cell changes during pregnancy in multiple sclerosis. CDR3 length: 14 residues. Germline CDR1 is MDHEN and CDR2 is SYDVKM. The V end was cut by 7 bases, the J end by 4 bases, with 11 bases between. The data were produced by immunoSEQ multiplex PCR, yet TCRdb's version contains in-frame clones alone and is incomplete. The sample gives under 35,000 clones, about 92% of which show up once; around 0.74% is in the top ten. The TCR originated in a female donor with multiple sclerosis, enrolled in a pregnancy study. This specimen consisted of CD4+ T cells from peripheral blood mononuclear cells, obtained in the first trimester of pregnancy. The chain links TRBV28 to TRBJ1-6; no firm D call. The CDR3 nucleotides are TGTGCCAGCACCCTAGCTAATTATAATTCACCCCTCCACTTT. It is translated as CASTLANYNSPLHF.